The next 26 T cell receptor beta chains were all read from a single sample in a study of cytomegalovirus exposure and HLA in healthy donors. The protocol was immunoSEQ multiplex PCR, while the TCRdb copy is restricted to in-frame clones and leaves out a portion. The sample shows a few hundred thousand clones, 86% of them seen only once. Material for sequencing was PBMCs. These TCRs come from a young woman in good health and CMV-seronegative.

The chain carries TRBV21-1 and TRBJ2-5; no DNA check was done on the table's D call, TRBD2. TRBV21-1 is described as a pseudogene. The CDR3 spans 18 residues. CDR3 bases: TGTGCCAGCAGCCTAACGAGGGTAGCGGGAAGGTCGGAAGAGACCCAGTACTTC. As protein: CASSLTRVAGRSEETQYF.

The chain recombines TRBV6-5 with TRBJ2-5; 8 bases match TRBD1. CDR3 size: 13 residues. CDR1 and CDR2 from the germline V gene are MNHEY and SVGAGI. V shed 6 bases and J 3 bases; nucleotides not matched to a gene: 3. DNA for the CDR3: TGTGCCAGCAGGGGACAGGACAAAGAGACCCAGTACTTC. As protein: CASRGQDKETQYF.

V usage is TRBV29-1 and J usage is TRBJ2-1; weak D call: TRBD2 (6 bases). CDR1 and CDR2 (germline): SQVTM, ANQGSEA. V lost 1 base, J lost 0 bases, and 13 bases lay in between. The CDR3 has 16 residues. CDR3 sequence reads: CSVEGISGLSYNEQFF. DNA for the CDR3: TGCAGCGTTGAAGGGATTAGCGGACTCTCCTACAATGAGCAGTTCTTC.

The V call is TRBV9, the J call TRBJ2-3, with 11 bases identical to TRBD2. This CDR3 region has 16 residues. The trim removed 0 bases at V and 4 bases at J, leaving 4 bases unmatched. Germline V CDR1 and CDR2: SGDLS, YYNGEE. The CDR3 loop reads CASSVGTSGRADTQYF. CDR3 DNA sequence: TGTGCCAGCAGCGTAGGCACTAGCGGGAGAGCAGATACGCAGTATTTT.

V is TRBV19 and J is TRBJ2-1; D may be TRBD2 (6 bases). Trimming removed 6 bases at V and 15 bases at J, with 18 bases between. This CDR3 is built from 12 residues. Germline V gives CDR1 LNHDA, CDR2 SQIVND (reference sequence). CDR3: CASSLDSGGRFF. CDR3 bases: TGTGCCAGTAGCCTGGACTCCGGAGGGAGGTTCTTC.

The CDR3 DNA sequence: TGTGCCTGTAGGACCGGAGGTGGAAACACCATATATTTT. Its protein is CACRTGGGNTIYF. V gene TRBV7-9 combines with J gene TRBJ1-3; D call uncertain. Looked up from germline, CDR1 is SEHNR and CDR2 is FQNEAQ (reference sequence). V lost 11 bases, J lost 3 bases, and 14 bases lay in between. This CDR3 contains 13 residues.

The chain links TRBV18 to TRBJ1-2; 7 bases map to TRBD1. The V segment lost 4 bases and the J segment 2 bases; nucleotides outside the gene matches: 7. This CDR3 is built from 15 residues. Germline-derived CDR1 and CDR2 are KGHSH and LQKENI. In DNA, the CDR3 is TGTGCCAGCTCACTAAGGACAGGTGACAACTATGGCTACACCTTC. The encoded protein is CASSLRTGDNYGYTF.

This clone appeared a few times. The rearrangement links TRBV5-6 to TRBJ2-3, with 15 bases that match TRBD2. Trimming cost V 3 bases and J 6 bases; bases outside gene matches: 2. The length of the CDR3 is 15 residues. Germline loops: CDR1 SGHDT, CDR2 YYEEEE. Here the CDR3 reads CASSSGTSGRDTQYF. For the CDR3, the DNA is TGTGCCAGCAGCTCGGGGACTAGCGGGAGGGATACGCAGTATTTT.

V gene TRBV19 combines with J gene TRBJ1-2, with a tentative D call TRBD1 (5 bases). Germline CDR1 reads LNHDA; CDR2 reads SQIVND (reference sequence). This CDR3 spans 16 amino acids. V was clipped by 7 bases and J by 2 bases, with 20 bases between them. The CDR3 spells CASTSLDTQGNYGYTF. As DNA, the CDR3 is TGTGCCAGTACCTCGCTGGACACCCAGGGAAACTATGGCTACACCTTC.

The chain couples TRBV19 to TRBJ1-5; D is unclear. Germline-derived CDR1 and CDR2 are LNHDA and SQIVND (reference sequence). Trimming stripped 0 bases from V and 5 bases from J, with 8 bases between. This CDR3 has 14 amino acids. DNA of the CDR3: TGTGCCAGTAGTATAGATCCCGTTGATCAGCCCCAGCATTTT. Protein product: CASSIDPVDQPQHF.

The rearrangement links TRBV28 to TRBJ2-1; 7 nucleotides align to TRBD2. CDR1 MDHEN and CDR2 SYDVKM come from the germline V gene. V trimming: 3 bases; J trimming: 6 bases; junction bases outside the gene matches: 5. The CDR3 loop spans 14 amino acids. The CDR3 reads CASSFRTSGNEQFF. For the CDR3, the DNA is TGTGCCAGCAGTTTCCGGACTAGTGGCAATGAGCAGTTCTTC.

The chain couples TRBV28 to TRBJ2-7; 12 bases align to TRBD2. Germline CDR1 and CDR2: MDHEN and SYDVKM. V shed 2 bases and J 4 bases; nucleotides not matched to a gene: 9. This CDR3 is 17 amino acids long. This CDR3 is CASSLRLAGVRTYEQYF. The CDR3 DNA reads TGTGCCAGCAGTTTACGACTAGCGGGAGTCAGGACGTACGAGCAGTACTTC.

The chain uses TRBV5-1 and TRBJ2-5, with D perhaps TRBD2 (6 bases). The germline V and J ends were trimmed by 0 bases and 4 bases, with 13 bases remaining between them. This CDR3 has 15 residues. Germline CDR1 is SGHRS and CDR2 is YFSETQ. CDR3 in amino acids: CASSLEPGVLETQYF. The CDR3 DNA is TGCGCCAGCAGCTTGGAACCGGGAGTTCTAGAGACCCAGTACTTC.

The V gene is TRBV19, the J gene TRBJ2-3; no definite D call. Germline V gene sequence: CDR1 LNHDA, CDR2 SQIVND (reference sequence). V shed 3 bases and J shed 2 bases, with 6 bases lying between them. The CDR3 loop spans 13 amino acids. The CDR3 protein is CASSIRNTDTQYF. CDR3 sequence (DNA): TGTGCCAGTAGTATTCGTAACACAGATACGCAGTATTTT.

The chain has TRBV5-6 and TRBJ2-7, with 7 bases matching TRBD1. Germline V lookup: CDR1 SGHDT, CDR2 YYEEEE. The junction had 4 bases not matched to a gene; V was cut back by 7 bases and J by 3 bases. This CDR3 spans 12 amino acids. The chain's CDR3 is CASEGQNYEQYF. The CDR3 nucleotides read TGTGCCAGCGAGGGACAGAACTACGAGCAGTACTTC.

The gene calls are TRBV6-5 and TRBJ2-2; TRBD2 might be the D (5 bases). The CDR3 is 15 amino acids. The germline CDR1 and CDR2 sequences are MNHEY and SVGAGI. The V and J ends lost 0 bases and 4 bases respectively, with 9 bases between them. The CDR3 spells CASSYSLVATGELFF. The DNA for the CDR3 is TGTGCCAGCAGTTACTCACTAGTTGCCACCGGGGAGCTGTTTTTT.

The J gene is TRBJ1-4, the V gene TRBV27, with TRBD1 identical over 8 bases. V lost 5 bases and J lost 0; bases outside the gene matches: 5. This CDR3 contains 16 residues. Germline assignment: CDR1 MNHEY and CDR2 SMNVEV (reference sequence). The CDR3 reads CASSPIQGATNEKLFF. The CDR3 DNA is TGTGCCAGCAGTCCTATACAGGGGGCAACTAATGAAAAACTGTTTTTT.

The V and J genes are TRBV5-1 and TRBJ2-3, with a possible D match to TRBD2 (6 bases). Trimming pared 5 bases from V and 5 bases from J, leaving 15 bases between. Germline CDR1 SGHRS, CDR2 YFSETQ. This CDR3 region has 14 residues. CDR3 region: CASSGGSQGDTQYF. The CDR3 DNA is TGCGCCAGCAGTGGGGGGAGCCAGGGAGATACGCAGTATTTT. Looking up the rest from reference TRBV5-1 and TRBJ2-3 gives the full variable domain: KAGVTQTPRYLIKTRGQQVTLSCSPISGHRSVSWYQQTPGQGLQFLFEYFSETQRNKGNFPGRFSGRQFSNSRSEMNVSTLELGDSALYLCASSGGSQGDTQYFGPGTRLTVL.

This clone was observed once. The genes are TRBV6-1 and TRBJ2-2; no reliable D call. V dropped 7 bases and J dropped 3 bases, with 6 bases sitting between them. This CDR3 spans 12 amino acids. Looked up from germline, CDR1 is MNHNS and CDR2 is SASEGT. CDR3 DNA sequence: TGTGCCAGCACCCTCGACACCGGGGAGCTGTTTTTT. Residues: CASTLDTGELFF.

The rearrangement links TRBV4-2 to TRBJ2-7; 9 bases fit TRBD2. Unmatched junction bases numbered 12, after V lost 3 bases and J lost 6 bases. Looked up from germline, CDR1 is LGHNA and CDR2 is YNFKEQ. The CDR3 sequence is 16 residues long. CDR3 region: CASSQELAGALSEQYF. In DNA form, the CDR3 reads TGTGCCAGCAGCCAGGAATTAGCGGGAGCCCTCTCCGAGCAGTACTTC.

This clone was seen a few times. The V gene is TRBV7-9, the J gene TRBJ2-4, with TRBD1 identical over 7 bases. This CDR3 contains 16 residues. With 5 bases clipped from V and 1 base from J, the junction kept 8 bases outside the gene matches. CDR1 and CDR2 from the germline V gene are SEHNR and FQNEAQ (reference sequence). CDR3 amino acids: CASSLTGDGAKNIQYF. The DNA of the CDR3 is TGTGCCAGCAGCCTAACAGGGGATGGGGCCAAAAACATTCAGTACTTC.

This sequence joins TRBV5-8 and TRBJ2-3; 11 nucleotides match TRBD2. This CDR3 has 18 residues. The junction had 16 bases not matched to a gene; V was cut back by 9 bases and J by 1 base. CDR1 and CDR2 from the germline V gene are SGHTS and YDEGEE. The CDR3, as DNA: TGTGCCACCACTGGGACTAGCGGAGCCTGGGGTCGCACAGATACGCAGTATTTT. This encodes CATTGTSGAWGRTDTQYF.

This clone was picked up a small number of times. The chain has TRBV28 and TRBJ2-7; 8 nucleotides line up with TRBD1. CDR3 length equals 14 residues. Germline CDR1 is MDHEN and CDR2 is SYDVKM. Trimming at V came to 6 bases and at J to 7 bases, leaving 11 bases not matched to a gene. The CDR3 loop is CASSLPQGALEQYF. CDR3 sequence (DNA): TGTGCCAGCAGCTTACCTCAGGGGGCACTGGAGCAGTACTTC. Looking up the rest from reference TRBV28 and TRBJ2-7 gives the full variable domain: DVKVTQSSRYLVKRTGEKVFLECVQDMDHENMFWYRQDPGLGLRLIYFSYDVKMKEKGDIPEGYSVSREKKERFSLILESASTNQTSMYLCASSLPQGALEQYFGPGTRLTVT.

V and J are TRBV7-2 and TRBJ2-7; TRBD2 agrees at 8 bases. The ends lost 4 bases at V and 1 base at J; junction bases unmatched: 9. Germline CDR1 is SGHTA and CDR2 is FQGNSA. This CDR3 region has 16 residues. The CDR3 region has the DNA TGTGCCAGCAGCTCCTCCGCGGGAGGTTTTTCCTACGAGCAGTACTTC. Translated: CASSSSAGGFSYEQYF.

The chain recombines TRBV5-4 with TRBJ1-4; D is perhaps TRBD1 (5 bases). Trimming stripped 3 bases from V and 4 bases from J, with 13 bases between. The CDR3 covers 15 residues. Germline V lookup: CDR1 SGHNT, CDR2 YYREEE (reference sequence). The CDR3 region is CASSSAGGSNEKLFF. CDR3 nucleotides: TGTGCCAGCAGCTCGGCGGGGGGTAGTAATGAAAAACTGTTTTTT.

The chain carries TRBV9 and TRBJ1-2; maybe TRBD1 (5 bases). Germline V gene sequence: CDR1 SGDLS, CDR2 YYNGEE. V gave up 0 bases and J gave up 8 bases, with 14 bases separating them. This CDR3 spans 14 amino acids. CDR3 amino acids: CASSVAGTVAGYTF. In DNA form, the CDR3 reads TGTGCCAGCAGCGTAGCCGGGACTGTCGCCGGCTACACCTTC.